This T cell receptor (beta chain) emerged from a study of monozygotic twins with inflammatory bowel disease. Concerning this clonotype: Its antigen is not identified.

CDR3 length: 14 amino acids. Germline CDR1 reads SGHTA; CDR2 reads FQGNSA. Study observations and caveats: Clonotype sharing was lower in IBD patients than healthy twins, most markedly with disease activity. Healthy co-twins had higher TCRbeta inverse Simpson diversity than their IBD twins.

TCRdb reworked the 5' RACE reads into one entry per CDR3 protein, no DNA. Here the sample table reports roughly 320,000 distinct CDR3 sequences. The sequencing sample was made of blood. The sequence was obtained from a human donor with ulcerative colitis or Crohn's disease, or a healthy co-twin of an affected twin (not recorded which). The J gene is TRBJ2-3, the V gene TRBV7-2; TCRdb proposes TRBD1, but this gene call is untestable without DNA. CDR3: CASSQVVRKDTQYF.